The sequence of this TCR beta chain was determined in a study of blood T cell repertoires in COVID-19. Whole-study context: The samples span acute and convalescent COVID-19 from the United States, Italy and Spain. Sample material is recorded as cDNA or gDNA derived from T cells, B-cell-depleted T cells, or PBMCs.

Sequencing used immunoSEQ multiplex PCR; TCRdb keeps in-frame clones, though not all of them. The data contain under 250,000 clones, 75% to 85% of them singletons. Living in 24 US areas, the participants were between about 18 and 90 years of age. The CDR3 covers 15 residues. Per the germline V gene, CDR1 is SGDLS and CDR2 is YYNGEE. V lost 4 bases, J lost 5 bases, and 18 bases lay in between. This TCR came from a woman aged 45-65 years with acute COVID-19. The sample taken for sequencing was PBMCs or T cells enriched from blood (not recorded which). This chain links TRBV9 with TRBJ1-2; D unclear. DNA for the CDR3: TGTGCCAGCAGCCCCCGAAGCGGACCGGCATATGGCTACACCTTC. Protein: CASSPRSGPAYGYTF.